Following are 20 T cell receptor beta chains from one sample sequenced in a study of cytomegalovirus exposure and HLA in healthy donors. Vbeta (60) and Jbeta (13) primers were used in the PCR. Sequencing was performed with immunoSEQ multiplex PCR; in TCRdb, only in-frame clones are kept and a portion is missing. In the table there are some 110,000 clones, around two thirds of which are singletons. The specimen sequenced was PBMCs. These TCRs come from a woman aged 40 to 49 in good health and CMV-seropositive.

This chain links TRBV27 with TRBJ2-7; TRBD1 matches at 10 bases. The CDR3 is 13 residues long. Germline trimming cut 8 bases from V and 6 bases from J; bases unmatched to any gene: 7. From germline, CDR1 is MNHEY and CDR2 SMNVEV (reference sequence). CDR3 protein: CASSTGDRGEQYF. Written as DNA, the CDR3 is TGTGCCAGCTCGACGGGGGACAGGGGCGAGCAGTACTTC.

This rearrangement joins TRBV7-2 to TRBJ1-1, with 10 bases fitting TRBD1. Per the germline V gene, CDR1 is SGHTA and CDR2 is FQGNSA. The CDR3 loop spans 15 amino acids. Unmatched junction bases numbered 12, after V lost 3 bases and J lost 11 bases. The CDR3 DNA follows: TGTGCCAGCAGCTTCACCGGGACAGGGGATTTTATGGCTTTCTTT. As protein: CASSFTGTGDFMAFF.

This chain connects TRBV9 to TRBJ2-7; TRBD1 is a possible D gene (5 bases). V was pared by 0 bases and J by 0 bases, with 10 bases between. There are 15 residues in the CDR3. In germline, CDR1 is SGDLS, CDR2 YYNGEE. The CDR3 spells CASSVDWGPSYEQYF. The DNA for the CDR3 is TGTGCCAGCAGCGTAGACTGGGGCCCCTCCTACGAGCAGTACTTC. Together with reference TRBV9 and TRBJ2-7, the CDR3 gives the full variable domain: DSGVTQTPKHLITATGQRVTLRCSPRSGDLSVYWYQQSLDQGLQFLIQYYNGEERAKGNILERFSAQQFPDLHSELNLSSLELGDSALYFCASSVDWGPSYEQYFGPGTRLTVT.

The chain uses TRBV27 and TRBJ2-7; 8 positions agree with TRBD2. Germline-derived CDR1 and CDR2 are MNHEY and SMNVEV (reference sequence). V lost 3 bases to trimming and J lost 2 bases; unmatched junction nucleotides: 9. The CDR3 extends over 16 amino acids. The CDR3 DNA reads TGTGCCAGCAGTTTGGCCCCCGGGGGGGGGACCTACGAGCAGTACTTC. Translated, it gives CASSLAPGGGTYEQYF.

The V and J genes are TRBV4-2 and TRBJ1-2; perhaps TRBD1 as D (5 bases). The V and J ends lost 1 base and 5 bases respectively, with 14 bases between them. The CDR3 spans 15 residues. Germline assignment: CDR1 LGHNA and CDR2 YNFKEQ. CDR3 region: CASSQGMRGEYGYTF. CDR3 nucleotide sequence: TGTGCCAGCAGCCAAGGTATGCGGGGGGAATATGGCTACACCTTC.

The gene calls are TRBV15 and TRBJ2-6, with D possibly TRBD1 on 6 matching bases. The germline V and J ends were trimmed by 5 bases and 2 bases, with 13 bases remaining between them. Germline values: CDR1 LNHNV, CDR2 YYDKDF (reference sequence). CDR3 length: 16 residues. CDR3 DNA sequence: TGTGCCACCAGCGCACAAACAGGGACTGGGGCCAACGTCCTGACTTTC. Its protein is CATSAQTGTGANVLTF.

The V and J genes are TRBV7-8 and TRBJ2-2; 14 bases map to TRBD2. This CDR3 has 13 residues. Germline CDR1 and CDR2: SGHVS and FQNEAQ. The V and J ends lost 6 bases and 13 bases, in that order; junction bases with no gene match: 4. The CDR3 protein is CASRTSGRASLFF. Here the CDR3 DNA reads TGTGCCAGCAGGACTAGCGGGAGGGCCTCGCTGTTTTTT.

This clone has just a few counts. This chain connects TRBV19 to TRBJ2-4, with D maybe TRBD1 (5 bases). V lost 6 bases, J lost 8 bases, and 8 bases lay in between. This CDR3 region has 11 residues. Germline V gene lookup returns CDR1 LNHDA and CDR2 SQIVND (reference sequence). CDR3 sequence: CASSKGDIQYF. The DNA of the CDR3 is TGTGCCAGTAGCAAAGGGGACATTCAGTACTTC. Based on the CDR3 plus reference TRBV19 and TRBJ2-4, the full variable domain is DGGITQSPKYLFRKEGQNVTLSCEQNLNHDAMYWYRQDPGQGLRLIYYSQIVNDFQKGDIAEGYSVSREKKESFPLTVTSAQKNPTAFYLCASSKGDIQYFGAGTRLSVL.

This clone has only a few counts. This chain links TRBV5-6 with TRBJ1-2; 9 bases are shared with TRBD1. V dropped 0 bases and J dropped 8; count of bases not matched to a gene: 8. Looked up from germline, CDR1 is SGHDT and CDR2 is YYEEEE. CDR3 length: 15 amino acids. The CDR3 DNA follows: TGTGCCAGCAGCTTGGTGCGGGACAGGGTGTCGGGCTACACCTTC. This sequence encodes CASSLVRDRVSGYTF.

In this sample, this clone turned up a few times. The rearrangement links TRBV7-2 to TRBJ1-5; D not resolved. The CDR3 runs 14 residues. V lost 6 bases and J lost 6, with 15 bases in between. Germline lookup yields CDR1 SGHTA and CDR2 FQGNSA. The CDR3 nucleotides are TGTGCCAGCAGTTTGAAAGAGATCGGTCAGCCCCAGCATTTT. Its protein product is CASSLKEIGQPQHF.

The chain links TRBV4-3 to TRBJ2-1; TRBD2 is a possible D gene (5 bases). Trimming left V 4 bases short and J 0 bases short, with 13 bases between. This CDR3 has 16 amino acids. The germline CDR1 and CDR2 sequences are LGHNA and YSLEER. CDR3 DNA: TGCGCCAGCAGCCCGGAGACTACTACCTCCTACAATGAGCAGTTCTTC. It translates to CASSPETTTSYNEQFF.

This rearrangement joins TRBV19 to TRBJ1-1; 8 bases agree with TRBD1. V lost 5 bases and J lost 2; bases outside the gene matches: 4. CDR1 is LNHDA and CDR2 is SQIVND in the germline V gene (reference sequence). This CDR3 spans 14 amino acids. The CDR3 loop reads CASSWSGGNTEAFF. The CDR3, as DNA: TGTGCCAGTAGTTGGTCAGGGGGCAACACTGAAGCTTTCTTT.

The J gene is TRBJ1-1, the V gene TRBV5-8; 8 bases map to TRBD1. CDR3 length: 15 amino acids. J was trimmed by 4 bases and V by 4 bases; bases with no gene match: 9. Per germline, CDR1 SGHTS and CDR2 YDEGEE. The CDR3 is CASSPWTGRITEAFF. The CDR3 nucleotides read TGTGCCAGCAGCCCCTGGACAGGGAGGATCACTGAAGCTTTCTTT.

The rearrangement links TRBV6-5 to TRBJ2-3, with D possibly TRBD2 on 5 matching bases. The CDR3 is made up of 14 amino acids. Germline CDR1 and CDR2: MNHEY and SVGAGI. Deletions cut 2 bases from V and 2 bases from J, with 8 bases between. The CDR3 protein is CASSYGGYTDTQYF. Here the CDR3 DNA reads TGTGCCAGCAGTTACGGCGGGTACACAGATACGCAGTATTTT.

This clone has just a few counts. The rearrangement joins TRBV2 to TRBJ2-2; 10 bases map to TRBD2. The trim removed 9 bases at V and 3 bases at J, leaving 10 bases unmatched. Germline V lookup: CDR1 SNHLY, CDR2 FYNNEI. CDR3 length: 16 amino acids. CDR3 bases: TGTGCCAGTCTAGCGGGGGCGGGAGCGGACACCGGGGAGCTGTTTTTT. Residues: CASLAGAGADTGELFF.

The CDR3 DNA is TGTGCCAGCAGCCCTTACCCTGGGGCGCAAGTAGGAGATACGCAGTATTTT. Protein sequence: CASSPYPGAQVGDTQYF. The chain combines TRBV7-9 with TRBJ2-3; tentatively, D is TRBD1 (5 bases). Trimming took off 5 bases at V and 5 bases at J, with 23 bases between the two ends. Germline CDR1 SEHNR, CDR2 FQNEAQ (reference sequence). The CDR3 extends over 17 amino acids.

Remarks on this clone: Other DNA sequences in this sample translate to the same CDR3. The genes are TRBV18 and TRBJ1-5, with D maybe TRBD1 (6 bases). This CDR3 region has 15 residues. Germline V gene sequence: CDR1 KGHSH, CDR2 LQKENI. Trimming removed 3 bases from V and 2 bases from J, with 11 bases in between. CDR3 sequence reads: CASSPSGARNQPQHF. CDR3 nucleotides: TGTGCCAGCTCACCTTCAGGGGCCCGCAATCAGCCCCAGCATTTT.

This clone has more than one count but fewer than ten. The rearrangement joins TRBV6-1 to TRBJ1-2, with D perhaps TRBD1 (6 bases). The CDR3 length is 15 residues. CDR1 is MNHNS and CDR2 is SASEGT in the germline V gene. V lost 3 bases and J lost 5, with 16 bases in between. This CDR3 reads CASSDSYRVLYGYTF. CDR3 nucleotide sequence: TGTGCCAGCAGTGATTCCTACAGGGTTCTGTATGGCTACACCTTC.

The chain is built from TRBV2 and TRBJ2-7; D is possibly TRBD2 (5 bases). Per germline, CDR1 SNHLY and CDR2 FYNNEI. The CDR3 loop spans 16 amino acids. V lost 8 bases to trimming and J lost 2 bases, with 22 bases between them. The CDR3 DNA is TGTGCCAGCTGGGAACGGAGCGGTTTTGGCGCCTACGAGCAGTACTTC. It yields the protein CASWERSGFGAYEQYF.

The V call is TRBV5-8, the J call TRBJ2-3; no firm D call. Germline V lookup: CDR1 SGHTS, CDR2 YDEGEE. The CDR3 consists of 13 residues. Trimming took off 3 bases at V and 4 bases at J, with 9 bases between the two ends. For the CDR3, the DNA is TGTGCCAGCAGCTCTTATACATCAGATACGCAGTATTTT. Its translation is CASSSYTSDTQYF.